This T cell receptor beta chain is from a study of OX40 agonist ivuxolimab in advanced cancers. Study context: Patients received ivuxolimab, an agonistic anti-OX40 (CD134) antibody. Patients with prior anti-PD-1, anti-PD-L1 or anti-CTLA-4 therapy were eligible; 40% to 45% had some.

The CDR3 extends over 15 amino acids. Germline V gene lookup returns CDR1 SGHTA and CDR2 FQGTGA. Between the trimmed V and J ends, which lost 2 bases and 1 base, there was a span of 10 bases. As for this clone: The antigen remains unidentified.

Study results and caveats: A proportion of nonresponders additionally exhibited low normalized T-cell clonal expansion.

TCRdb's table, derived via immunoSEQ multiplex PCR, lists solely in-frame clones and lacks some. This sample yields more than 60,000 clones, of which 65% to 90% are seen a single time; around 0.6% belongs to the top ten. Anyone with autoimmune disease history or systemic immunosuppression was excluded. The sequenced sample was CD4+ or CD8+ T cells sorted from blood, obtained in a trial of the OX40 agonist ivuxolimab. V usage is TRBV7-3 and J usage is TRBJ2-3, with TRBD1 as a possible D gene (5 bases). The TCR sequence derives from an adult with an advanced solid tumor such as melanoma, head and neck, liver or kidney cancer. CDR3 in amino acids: CASSLQGSGTDTQYF. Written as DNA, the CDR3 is TGTGCCAGCAGCTTACAGGGATCCGGCACAGATACGCAGTATTTT.